This passage covers 18 T cell receptor beta chains from one sample sequenced in a study of T cell repertoires in cytomegalovirus infection. No antigen is known for these receptors. MiXCR, applied by TCRdb to the reads, yields one record per CDR3 protein. The sample lists about 310,000 distinct CDR3 sequences; around 25% were seen once. Sequenced here: cultured PBMCs, sampled from culture after CMV antigen stimulation. The receptor set was obtained from a human donor in good health (CMV status not recorded). Some clones in this sample may be carry-over from other donors' samples.

Only a few counts were recorded for this clonotype. The CDR3 DNA follows: TGTGCCAGCAAGGTTGATGGGGGTGGAGATACGCAGTATTTT. It codes for CASKVDGGGDTQYF. The rearrangement uses TRBV28 and TRBJ2-3, with D perhaps TRBD1 or TRBD2 (5 bases each). Germline V gene data show CDR1 as MDHEN and CDR2 as SYDVKM. The V end lost 7 bases, the J end lost 5 bases, and 16 bases lay between the germline ends. The CDR3 extends over 14 amino acids. Looking up the rest from reference TRBV28 and TRBJ2-3 gives the full variable domain: DVKVTQSSRYLVKRTGEKVFLECVQDMDHENMFWYRQDPGLGLRLIYFSYDVKMKEKGDIPEGYSVSREKKERFSLILESASTNQTSMYLCASKVDGGGDTQYFGPGTRLTVL.

In this sample, this clonotype turned up many times. The rearrangement uses TRBV7-2 and TRBJ1-2; a possible D gene is TRBD1 (6 bases). Deletions cut 3 bases from V and 4 bases from J, with 12 bases between. CDR1 and CDR2 (germline): SGHTA, FQGNSA. The CDR3 has 14 residues. The CDR3 sequence is CASSLDSNSYGYTF. CDR3 nucleotides: TGTGCCAGCAGCTTGGACAGTAACTCCTATGGCTACACCTTC.

This clonotype was picked up a small number of times. The rearrangement links TRBV5-1 to TRBJ1-1, with a tentative D call TRBD1 (5 bases). Trimming took 5 bases from V and 3 from J, leaving 11 bases between them. The CDR3 is 13 residues long. CDR1 is SGHRS, CDR2 YFSETQ, per germline. The DNA for the CDR3 is TGCGCCAGCAGGGAGGGGAGTGACACTGAAGCTTTCTTT. Protein sequence: CASREGSDTEAFF.

The chain uses TRBV7-3 and TRBJ1-4, with D possibly being TRBD1 (5 bases). The CDR3 has 14 amino acids. CDR1 SGHTA and CDR2 FQGTGA come from the germline V gene. Trimming pared 5 bases from V and 8 bases from J, leaving 15 bases between. CDR3 in amino acids: CASSLQAPGEKLFF. CDR3 sequence (DNA): TGTGCCAGCAGCCTACAGGCGCCGGGGGAAAAACTGTTTTTT. Filled out from reference TRBV7-3 and TRBJ1-4, the complete variable domain reads GAGVSQTPSNKVTEKGKYVELRCDPISGHTALYWYRQSLGQGPEFLIYFQGTGAADDSGLPNDRFFAVRPEGSVSTLKIQRTERGDSAVYLCASSLQAPGEKLFFGSGTQLSVL.

This clonotype occurred many times. The chain recombines TRBV7-2 with TRBJ2-3, with D perhaps matching TRBD1 or TRBD2 (5 bases each). Trimming removed 8 bases at V and 4 bases at J, with 16 bases between. The CDR3 sequence is 14 residues long. In germline, CDR1 is SGHTA, CDR2 FQGNSA. The CDR3 sequence is CASRPGEGSDTQYF. The CDR3 bases are TGTGCCAGCCGCCCCGGCGAGGGGTCAGATACGCAGTATTTT.

There are a few counts of this clonotype. The gene calls are TRBV5-1 and TRBJ1-1; TRBD1 might be the D (6 bases). The V end lost 4 bases, the J end lost 4 bases, and 17 bases lay between the germline ends. The CDR3 spans 15 residues. The V gene's germline CDR1 is SGHRS and CDR2 YFSETQ. CDR3 nucleotides: TGCGCCAGCAGCGGACAGCGGGGGGAACCCACTGAAGCTTTCTTT. Translation gives CASSGQRGEPTEAFF.

The sample holds a few counts of this clonotype. The chain recombines TRBV7-2 with TRBJ1-5, with D unclear. The V and J ends lost 5 bases and 6 bases respectively, with 11 bases between them. Germline values: CDR1 SGHTA, CDR2 FQGNSA. There are 13 residues in the CDR3. As DNA, the CDR3 is TGTGCCAGCAGCCCGCTAGAAGGTCAGCCCCAGCATTTT. It yields the protein CASSPLEGQPQHF.

The chain carries TRBV15 and TRBJ1-1, with D tentatively TRBD1 (5 bases). Germline loops: CDR1 LNHNV, CDR2 YYDKDF (reference sequence). Trimming shortened V by 0 bases and J by 10 bases, and 12 bases separated the two germline ends. The CDR3 consists of 13 residues. The CDR3 reads CATSRDTHRGAFF. In DNA form, the CDR3 reads TGTGCCACCAGCAGAGATACTCATAGGGGAGCTTTCTTT.

This chain uses TRBV7-9 with TRBJ2-3; D remains ambiguous. The CDR3 has 15 residues. Germline V CDR1 and CDR2: SEHNR, FQNEAQ (reference sequence). Trimming took off 2 bases at V and 0 bases at J, with 9 bases between the two ends. DNA for the CDR3: TGTGCCAGCAGCTTACCTTTAACTAGCACAGATACGCAGTATTTT. It encodes CASSLPLTSTDTQYF. The full variable domain, completed using reference TRBV7-9 and TRBJ2-3, is DTGVSQNPRHKITKRGQNVTFRCDPISEHNRLYWYRQTLGQGPEFLTYFQNEAQLEKSRLLSDRFSAERPKGSFSTLEIQRTEQGDSAMYLCASSLPLTSTDTQYFGPGTRLTVL.

In its sample, this clonotype was seen once. This rearrangement joins TRBV7-6 to TRBJ1-4; 8 nucleotides align to TRBD1. The CDR3 runs 14 residues. The trim removed 4 bases at V and 7 bases at J, leaving 5 bases unmatched. Germline V gives CDR1 SGHVS, CDR2 FNYEAQ. As DNA, the CDR3 is TGTGCCAGCAGCTCCCCCGGACAGGGTGAAAAACTGTTTTTT. Translated, it gives CASSSPGQGEKLFF.

The chain combines TRBV25-1 with TRBJ1-6; D not certain. V dropped 6 bases and J dropped 6 bases, with 21 bases sitting between them. CDR1 and CDR2 from the germline V gene are MGHDK and SYGVNS. This CDR3 is built from 17 residues. The CDR3, as DNA: TGTGCCAGCAGACCTACGGCGGAGGTAGTGGGTAATTCACCCCTCCACTTT. Amino acids: CASRPTAEVVGNSPLHF.

This clonotype was detected only once. The chain couples TRBV29-1 to TRBJ2-2, with D hard to call. The germline V and J ends were trimmed by 4 bases and 0 bases, with 6 bases remaining between them. CDR3 length: 13 amino acids. CDR1 and CDR2 (germline): SQVTM, ANQGSEA. The CDR3 nucleotides read TGCAGCGTTGGTTCAGCGAACACCGGGGAGCTGTTTTTT. Amino acid sequence: CSVGSANTGELFF.

This clonotype was observed a few times. This chain joins TRBV7-2 and TRBJ2-7, with TRBD2 matching 8 bases. J was trimmed by 2 bases and V by 3 bases; bases with no gene match: 6. This CDR3 region has 15 residues. Germline assignment: CDR1 SGHTA and CDR2 FQGNSA. This CDR3 is CASSFMAGGPYEQYF. The CDR3, as DNA: TGTGCCAGCAGCTTTATGGCGGGAGGTCCCTACGAGCAGTACTTC.

In this sample, this clonotype turned up a few times. The chain couples TRBV24-1 to TRBJ1-5, with D possibly TRBD1 on 5 matching bases. Germline V gene lookup returns CDR1 KGHDR and CDR2 SFDVKD. The V and J ends lost 2 bases and 7 bases respectively, with 11 bases between them. The CDR3 loop spans 14 amino acids. The CDR3 DNA is TGTGCCACCAGTGATTCACTCCAGGGCCAGCCCCAGCATTTT. This sequence encodes CATSDSLQGQPQHF.

This clonotype was seen a few times. The CDR3 is CASIKTLGNTEAFF. The CDR3 DNA follows: TGTGCCAGCATTAAGACCCTGGGTAACACTGAAGCTTTCTTT. The gene calls are TRBV6-2 or TRBV6-3 and TRBJ1-1, with D unresolved. The CDR3 is 14 amino acids. The germline V and J ends were trimmed by 7 bases and 2 bases, with 14 bases remaining between them. The germline gives CDR1 MNHEY, CDR2 SVGEGT.

The CDR3 coding sequence is TGTGCCAGCAGCTTGCGGACAGGGACAGAGACCCAGTACTTC. As protein: CASSLRTGTETQYF. The chain couples TRBV7-6 to TRBJ2-5, with 8 bases that match TRBD1. The CDR3 covers 14 residues. CDR1 and CDR2 from the germline V gene are SGHVS and FNYEAQ. The ends lost 3 bases at V and 4 bases at J; junction bases unmatched: 4. Combining the CDR3 with reference TRBV7-6 and TRBJ2-5 gives the whole variable domain GAGVSQSPRYKVTKRGQDVALRCDPISGHVSLYWYRQALGQGPEFLTYFNYEAQQDKSGLPNDRFSAERPEGSISTLTIQRTEQRDSAMYRCASSLRTGTETQYFGPGTRLLVL.

Only a few counts were recorded for this clonotype. This chain links TRBV20-1 with TRBJ2-1, with 9 bases lining up with TRBD2. CDR1 is DFQATT, CDR2 SNEGSKA, per germline (reference sequence). This CDR3 contains 15 residues. Unmatched junction bases numbered 11, after V lost 6 bases and J lost 5 bases. The DNA of the CDR3 is TGCAGTGCCGTAGTCGCTAGCGGGACTAACAATGAGCAGTTCTTC. Translated, it gives CSAVVASGTNNEQFF.

The chain combines TRBV7-9 with TRBJ2-3; 11 bases agree with TRBD2. V shed 4 bases and J 2 bases; nucleotides not matched to a gene: 5. This CDR3 has 16 amino acids. CDR1 is SEHNR, CDR2 FQNEAQ, per germline (reference sequence). CDR3 in DNA: TGTGCCAGCAGCTCAGGGACTAGCGGTCCCACAGATACGCAGTATTTT. Its protein is CASSSGTSGPTDTQYF.